This passage covers 9 T cell receptor beta chains from one sample sequenced in a study of tumor-infiltrating lymphocytes in localized non-small cell lung cancer. Clones were read by immunoSEQ multiplex PCR, and TCRdb kept only the in-frame ones, dropping some. The sample carries roughly 24,000 clones, roughly two thirds recorded once. The specimen was lung tumor tissue. The receptors shown here come from a human donor with non-small cell lung cancer.

The rearrangement links TRBV9 to TRBJ2-2; a weak D match, TRBD2 (6 bases). The V and J ends lost 0 bases and 6 bases respectively, with 15 bases between them. Germline assignment: CDR1 SGDLS and CDR2 YYNGEE. The CDR3 totals 16 residues. The CDR3 coding sequence is TGTGCCAGCAGCGTAGCTGGGGGGATGAGCCCCGGGGAGCTGTTTTTT. It encodes CASSVAGGMSPGELFF.

The gene calls are TRBV18 and TRBJ2-5, with D possibly TRBD1 on 5 matching bases. With 1 base removed from V and 5 bases from J, the gap between germline ends came to 8 bases. The CDR3 sequence is 13 residues long. Germline lookup yields CDR1 KGHSH and CDR2 LQKENI. CDR3 residues: CASSPQGLETQYF. DNA of the CDR3: TGTGCCAGCTCACCACAGGGGCTCGAGACCCAGTACTTC.

The J gene is TRBJ2-3, the V gene TRBV2; 9 bases match TRBD1. Germline CDR1 SNHLY, CDR2 FYNNEI. The CDR3 extends over 18 amino acids. The V gene end was trimmed by 0 bases and the J gene end by 2 bases; junction bases not matched to a gene: 9. The CDR3 region is CASSEALGQGLDTDTQYF. As DNA, the CDR3 is TGTGCCAGCAGTGAAGCGCTGGGACAGGGTTTGGACACAGATACGCAGTATTTT.

CDR3 nucleotides: TGTGCCAGCAGAGGACAGGGTTTCGGGAACACTGAAGCTTTCTTT. Translating it yields CASRGQGFGNTEAFF. The chain recombines TRBV2 with TRBJ1-1; 8 bases align to TRBD1. The V segment lost 6 bases and the J segment 1 base; nucleotides outside the gene matches: 7. The germline V gene has CDR1 SNHLY and CDR2 FYNNEI. This CDR3 is built from 15 residues.

There are a few counts of this clone. This chain links TRBV18 with TRBJ1-1; unclear D gene. This CDR3 contains 13 residues. V lost 1 base and J 1 base, leaving 4 bases between the germline ends. Germline values: CDR1 KGHSH, CDR2 LQKENI. The CDR3 here is CASSPRENTEAFF. DNA of the CDR3: TGTGCCAGCTCACCACGGGAGAACACTGAAGCTTTCTTT.

A remark on this clone: The junction departs from the called germline gene at one end, perhaps through a read error. The CDR3 spells CASTLPLAGGIETQYF. In DNA form, the CDR3 reads TGTGCCAGCACCTTGCCCTTAGCGGGAGGAATAGAGACCCAGTACTTC. This rearrangement joins TRBV5-6 to TRBJ2-5; 10 positions agree with TRBD2. The germline V gene has CDR1 SGHDT and CDR2 YYEEEE. The CDR3 has 16 residues. Filled out from reference TRBV5-6 and TRBJ2-5, the complete variable domain reads DAGVTQSPTHLIKTRGQQVTLRCSPKSGHDTVSWYQQALGQGPQFIFQYYEEEERQRGNFPDRFSGHQFPNYSSELNVNALLLGDSALYLCASTLPLAGGIETQYFGPGTRLLVL.

This chain joins TRBV2 and TRBJ1-4; D is uncertain. This CDR3 has 14 residues. V was pared by 6 bases and J by 0 bases, with 8 bases between. CDR1 and CDR2 (germline): SNHLY, FYNNEI. The CDR3 bases are TGTGCCAGCAGACGGGTTGCAACTAATGAAAAACTGTTTTTT. Translation gives CASRRVATNEKLFF.

The J gene is TRBJ2-3, the V gene TRBV7-3; D might be TRBD2 (5 bases). CDR1 is SGHTA, CDR2 FQGTGA, per germline. This CDR3 is 15 amino acids long. The V and J ends lost 2 bases and 1 base respectively, with 10 bases between them. The CDR3 bases are TGTGCCAGCAGCTTACGAGGTAGCGGCACAGATACGCAGTATTTT. It specifies CASSLRGSGTDTQYF.

The CDR3 sequence: CASSRELAGVNEQFF. The CDR3, as DNA: TGTGCCAGCAGCCGTGAACTAGCGGGAGTGAATGAGCAGTTCTTC. This chain connects TRBV4-2 to TRBJ2-1; TRBD2 matches at 11 bases. The germline gives CDR1 LGHNA, CDR2 YNFKEQ. This CDR3 region has 15 residues. V was clipped by 4 bases and J by 7 bases; unmatched bases: 6.